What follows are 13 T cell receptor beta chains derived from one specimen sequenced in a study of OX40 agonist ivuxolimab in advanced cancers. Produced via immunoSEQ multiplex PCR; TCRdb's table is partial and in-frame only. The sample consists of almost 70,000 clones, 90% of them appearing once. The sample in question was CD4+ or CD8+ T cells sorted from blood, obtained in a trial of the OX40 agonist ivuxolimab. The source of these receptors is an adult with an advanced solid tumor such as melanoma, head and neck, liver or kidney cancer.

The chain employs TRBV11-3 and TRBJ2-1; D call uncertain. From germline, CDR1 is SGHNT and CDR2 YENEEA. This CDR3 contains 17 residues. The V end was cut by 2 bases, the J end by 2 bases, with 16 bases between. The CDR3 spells CASSLSLSDVTYNEQFF. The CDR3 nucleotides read TGTGCCAGCAGCTTAAGTTTGTCGGACGTAACCTACAATGAGCAGTTCTTC.

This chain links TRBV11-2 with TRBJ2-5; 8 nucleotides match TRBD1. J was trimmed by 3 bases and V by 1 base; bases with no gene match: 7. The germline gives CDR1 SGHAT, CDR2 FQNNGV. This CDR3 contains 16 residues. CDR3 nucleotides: TGTGCCAGCAGCTTAGGAGGACAGGGCGGAAAAGAGACCCAGTACTTC. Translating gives CASSLGGQGGKETQYF.

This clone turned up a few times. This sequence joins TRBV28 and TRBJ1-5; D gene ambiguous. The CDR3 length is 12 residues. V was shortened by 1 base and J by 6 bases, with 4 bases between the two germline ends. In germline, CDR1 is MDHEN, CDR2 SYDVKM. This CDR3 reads CASSLFGQPQHF. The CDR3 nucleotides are TGTGCCAGCAGTTTATTCGGTCAGCCCCAGCATTTT.

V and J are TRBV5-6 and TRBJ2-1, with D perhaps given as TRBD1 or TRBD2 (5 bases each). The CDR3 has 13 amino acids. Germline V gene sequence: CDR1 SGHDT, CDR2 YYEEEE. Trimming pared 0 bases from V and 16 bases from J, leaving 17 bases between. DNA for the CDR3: TGTGCCAGCAGCTTGGGTGGGGGACCACTCCGATTCTTC. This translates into CASSLGGGPLRFF.

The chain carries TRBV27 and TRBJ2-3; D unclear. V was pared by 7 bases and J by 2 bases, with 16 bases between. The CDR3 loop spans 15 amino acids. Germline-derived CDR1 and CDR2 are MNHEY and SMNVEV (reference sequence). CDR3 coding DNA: TGTGCCAGCAAATATGGCGGCCGCCACACAGATACGCAGTATTTT. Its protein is CASKYGGRHTDTQYF.

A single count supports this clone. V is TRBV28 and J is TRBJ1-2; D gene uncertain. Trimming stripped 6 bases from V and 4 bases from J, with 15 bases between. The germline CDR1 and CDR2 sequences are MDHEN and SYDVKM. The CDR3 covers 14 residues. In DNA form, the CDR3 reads TGTGCCAGCAGGACCTCCGGGAATACCTATGGCTACACCTTC. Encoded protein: CASRTSGNTYGYTF.

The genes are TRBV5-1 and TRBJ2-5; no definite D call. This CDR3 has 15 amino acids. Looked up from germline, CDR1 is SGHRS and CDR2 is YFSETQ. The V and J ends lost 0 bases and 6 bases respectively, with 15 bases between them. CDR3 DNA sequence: TGCGCCAGCAGCTTGGATATAGAAGAGCGAAAGACCCAGTACTTC. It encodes CASSLDIEERKTQYF.

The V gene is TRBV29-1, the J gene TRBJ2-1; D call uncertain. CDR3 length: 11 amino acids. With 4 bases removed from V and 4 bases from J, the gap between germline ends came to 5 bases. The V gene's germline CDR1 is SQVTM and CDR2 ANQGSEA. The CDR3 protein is CSVGGYNEQFF. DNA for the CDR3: TGCAGCGTTGGGGGTTACAATGAGCAGTTCTTC.

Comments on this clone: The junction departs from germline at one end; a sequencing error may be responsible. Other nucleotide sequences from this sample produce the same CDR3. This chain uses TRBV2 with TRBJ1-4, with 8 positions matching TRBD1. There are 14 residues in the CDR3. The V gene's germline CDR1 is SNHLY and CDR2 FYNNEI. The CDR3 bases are TGTGCCAGCAGCGAAGGACAGGGAGGGGAAAAACTGTTTTTT. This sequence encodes CASSEGQGGEKLFF.

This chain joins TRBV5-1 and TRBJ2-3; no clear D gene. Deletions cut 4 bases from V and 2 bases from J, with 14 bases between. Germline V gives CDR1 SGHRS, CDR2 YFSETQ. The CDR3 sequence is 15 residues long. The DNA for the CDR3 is TGCGCCAGCAGCCCCATTGGACGGAACACAGATACGCAGTATTTT. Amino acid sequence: CASSPIGRNTDTQYF.

CDR3 bases: TGTGCCAGCAGTTCCCTAGCGGGAGGATCCTTGGGTACGCAGTATTTT. Translated: CASSSLAGGSLGTQYF. The chain carries TRBV6-5 and TRBJ2-3; 11 bases are a match to TRBD2. From germline, CDR1 is MNHEY and CDR2 SVGAGI. CDR3 size: 16 residues. The trim removed 4 bases at V and 8 bases at J, leaving 11 bases unmatched.

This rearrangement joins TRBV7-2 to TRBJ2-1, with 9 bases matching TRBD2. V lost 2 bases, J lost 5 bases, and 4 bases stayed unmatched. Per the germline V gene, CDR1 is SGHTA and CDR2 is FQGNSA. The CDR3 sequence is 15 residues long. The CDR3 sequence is CASSLMLAGNNEQFF. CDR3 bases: TGTGCCAGCAGCTTAATGCTAGCGGGGAACAATGAGCAGTTCTTC.

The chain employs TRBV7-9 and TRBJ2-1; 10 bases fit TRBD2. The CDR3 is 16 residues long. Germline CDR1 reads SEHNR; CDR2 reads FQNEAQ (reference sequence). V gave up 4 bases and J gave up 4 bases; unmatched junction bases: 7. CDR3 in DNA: TGTGCCAGCAGCTCGCTAGCGGGAGCTGGTTACAATGAGCAGTTCTTC. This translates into CASSSLAGAGYNEQFF.